The source of this T cell receptor beta chain is a study of T cell responses to AZD1222 COVID-19 vaccine. Overall study results and limits: Spike-specific TCRs gained breadth and depth after people received two AZD1222 doses. Unmutated regions of variants are reportedly targeted by nearly half of spike-specific TCRs. Sampling captured repertoires only after the peak T cell response.

Details on this clone: Its antigen is unidentified.

CDR3 length: 16 residues. CDR1 is SGHRS and CDR2 is YFSETQ in the germline V gene. Germline trimming cut 4 bases from V and 1 base from J; bases unmatched to any gene: 5. Profiling relied on immunoSEQ multiplex PCR, and the TCRdb table lists in-frame clones only, not all of them. In the table there are about 200,000 clones, roughly 92% of which are singletons. Second-dose timings of about 4 or about 12 weeks were pooled. V and J are TRBV5-1 and TRBJ1-3; 10 bases fit TRBD1. The specimen was peripheral blood, collected 28 days after the second AZD1222 dose. This TCR was recovered from an adult who received the AZD1222 COVID-19 vaccine. CDR3 residues: CASSRGTGASGNTIYF. CDR3 nucleotides: TGCGCCAGCAGCCGAGGGACAGGGGCTTCTGGAAACACCATATATTTT.